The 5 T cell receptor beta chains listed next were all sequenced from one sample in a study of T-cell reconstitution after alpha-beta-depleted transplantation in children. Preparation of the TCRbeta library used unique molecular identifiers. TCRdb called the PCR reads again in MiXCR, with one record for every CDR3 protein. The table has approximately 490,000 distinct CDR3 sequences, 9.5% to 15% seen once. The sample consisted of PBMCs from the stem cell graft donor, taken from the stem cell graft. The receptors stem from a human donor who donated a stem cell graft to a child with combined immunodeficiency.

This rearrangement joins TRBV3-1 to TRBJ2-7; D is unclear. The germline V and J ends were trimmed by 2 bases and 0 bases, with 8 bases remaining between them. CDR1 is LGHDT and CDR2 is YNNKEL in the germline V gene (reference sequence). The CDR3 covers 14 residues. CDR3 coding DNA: TGTGCCAGCAGCCAAAGACGCGGCTCCTACGAGCAGTACTTC. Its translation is CASSQRRGSYEQYF.

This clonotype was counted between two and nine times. CDR3 region: CASSLGMRNTEAFF. Here the CDR3 DNA reads TGCGCCAGCAGCTTGGGGATGAGGAACACTGAAGCTTTCTTT. The chain joins TRBV5-1 to TRBJ1-1, with no clear D. This CDR3 has 14 residues. Per germline, CDR1 SGHRS and CDR2 YFSETQ. V shed 0 bases and J shed 1 base, with 7 bases lying between them.

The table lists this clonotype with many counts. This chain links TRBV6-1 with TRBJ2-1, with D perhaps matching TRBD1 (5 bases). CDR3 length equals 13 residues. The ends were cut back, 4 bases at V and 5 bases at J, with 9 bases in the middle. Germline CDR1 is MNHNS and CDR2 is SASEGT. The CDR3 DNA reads TGTGCCAGCAGTGTAGGACAACACAATGAGCAGTTCTTC. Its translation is CASSVGQHNEQFF.

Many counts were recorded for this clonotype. The CDR3 region is CASSSAGGYTF. The CDR3 DNA reads as TGTGCCAGCAGTTCCGCGGGTGGCTACACCTTC. The V and J genes are TRBV12-3 or TRBV12-4 and TRBJ1-2; D gene unclear. This CDR3 has 11 residues. The V end lost 4 bases, the J end lost 7 bases, and 7 bases lay between the germline ends.

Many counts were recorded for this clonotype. The CDR3, as DNA: TGCAGCGTTGGCGGCAGGTACCAAGAGACCCAGTACTTC. This codes for CSVGGRYQETQYF. J is TRBJ2-5 and V is TRBV29-1; D uncertain. Trimming took 4 bases from V and 0 from J, leaving 9 bases between them. The CDR3 length is 13 residues. Germline V lookup: CDR1 SQVTM, CDR2 ANQGSEA.